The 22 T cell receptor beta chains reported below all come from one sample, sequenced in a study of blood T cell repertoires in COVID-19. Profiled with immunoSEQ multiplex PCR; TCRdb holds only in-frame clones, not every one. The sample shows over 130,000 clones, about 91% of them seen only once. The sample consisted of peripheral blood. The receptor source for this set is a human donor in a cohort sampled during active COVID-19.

The DNA of the CDR3 is TGTGCCAGCAGTTCGGTCAGGCCCCCAATCTATGGCTACACCTTC. Translated, it gives CASSSVRPPIYGYTF. The rearrangement joins TRBV6-6 to TRBJ1-2; D is unclear. The CDR3 is 15 amino acids. In germline, CDR1 is MNHNY, CDR2 SVGAGI (reference sequence). V was pared by 4 bases and J by 4 bases, with 16 bases between.

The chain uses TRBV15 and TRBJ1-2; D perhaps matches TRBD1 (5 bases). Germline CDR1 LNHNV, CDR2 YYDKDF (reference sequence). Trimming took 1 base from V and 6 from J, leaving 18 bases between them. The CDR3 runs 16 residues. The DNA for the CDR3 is TGTGCCACCAGCAGAGCTTTGGACACCGGGGGGAATGGCTACACCTTC. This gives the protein CATSRALDTGGNGYTF.

The CDR3 protein is CAIRDRANYGYTF. CDR3 DNA: TGTGCCATCAGGGACAGGGCGAACTATGGCTACACCTTC. This rearrangement joins TRBV10-3 to TRBJ1-2; 8 bases match TRBD1. V shed 6 bases and J 2 bases; nucleotides not matched to a gene: 2. The germline V gene encodes CDR1 ENHRY and CDR2 SYGVKD. This CDR3 contains 13 residues.

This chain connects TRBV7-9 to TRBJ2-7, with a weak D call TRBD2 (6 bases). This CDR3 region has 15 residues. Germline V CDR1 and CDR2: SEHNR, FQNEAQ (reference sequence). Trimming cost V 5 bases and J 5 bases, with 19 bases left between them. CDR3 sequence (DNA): TGTGCCAGCAGCCCCCTCCGGGGGATGAGCCACGAGCAGTACTTC. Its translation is CASSPLRGMSHEQYF. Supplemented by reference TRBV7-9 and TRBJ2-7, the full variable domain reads DTGVSQNPRHKITKRGQNVTFRCDPISEHNRLYWYRQTLGQGPEFLTYFQNEAQLEKSRLLSDRFSAERPKGSFSTLEIQRTEQGDSAMYLCASSPLRGMSHEQYFGPGTRLTVT.

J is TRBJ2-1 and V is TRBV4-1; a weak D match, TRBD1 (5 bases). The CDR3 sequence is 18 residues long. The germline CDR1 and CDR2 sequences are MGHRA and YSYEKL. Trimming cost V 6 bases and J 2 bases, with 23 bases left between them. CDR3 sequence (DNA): TGCGCCAGCAGTCAAACCCCAATTGCCAGGGCCGCCTACAATGAGCAGTTCTTC. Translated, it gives CASSQTPIARAAYNEQFF.

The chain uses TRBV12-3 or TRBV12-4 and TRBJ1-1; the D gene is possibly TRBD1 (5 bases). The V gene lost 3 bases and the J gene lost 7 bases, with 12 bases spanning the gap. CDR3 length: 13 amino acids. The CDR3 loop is CASSLGGVDEAFF. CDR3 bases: TGTGCCAGCAGTTTGGGGGGGGTCGATGAAGCTTTCTTT.

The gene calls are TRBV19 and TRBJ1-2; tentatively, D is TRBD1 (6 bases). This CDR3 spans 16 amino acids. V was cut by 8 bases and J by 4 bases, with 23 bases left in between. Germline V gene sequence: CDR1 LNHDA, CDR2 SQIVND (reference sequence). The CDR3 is CASSNWGTTGIYGYTF. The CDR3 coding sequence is TGTGCCAGTTCGAACTGGGGGACTACAGGGATCTATGGCTACACCTTC.

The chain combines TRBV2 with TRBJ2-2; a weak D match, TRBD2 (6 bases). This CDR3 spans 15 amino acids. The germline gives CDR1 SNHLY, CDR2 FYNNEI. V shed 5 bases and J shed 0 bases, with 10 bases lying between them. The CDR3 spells CASSRPGANTGELFF. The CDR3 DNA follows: TGTGCCAGCAGTCGGCCGGGGGCGAACACCGGGGAGCTGTTTTTT.

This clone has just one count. The CDR3 here is CASSWVDRGNQPQHF. The CDR3, as DNA: TGTGCCAGCAGTTGGGTGGACAGGGGCAATCAGCCCCAGCATTTT. The gene calls are TRBV6-5 and TRBJ1-5; 8 positions agree with TRBD1. CDR1 and CDR2 (germline): MNHEY, SVGAGI. The CDR3 is made up of 15 amino acids. The V and J ends lost 4 bases and 2 bases, in that order; junction bases with no gene match: 4.

CDR3 coding DNA: TGTGCCAGCCGCCCCGGACAGGGGGCCTATGGCTACACCTTC. This encodes CASRPGQGAYGYTF. The chain employs TRBV27 and TRBJ1-2; 11 nucleotides line up with TRBD1. This CDR3 contains 14 residues. Germline CDR1 and CDR2: MNHEY and SMNVEV (reference sequence). V was clipped by 8 bases and J by 4 bases; unmatched bases: 6.

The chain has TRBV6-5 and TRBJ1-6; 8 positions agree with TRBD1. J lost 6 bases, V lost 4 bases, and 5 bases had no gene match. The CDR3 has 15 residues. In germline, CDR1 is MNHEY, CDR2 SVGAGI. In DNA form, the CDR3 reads TGTGCCAGCAGTTTGGGACAGGAGATTAATTCACCCCTCCACTTT. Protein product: CASSLGQEINSPLHF.

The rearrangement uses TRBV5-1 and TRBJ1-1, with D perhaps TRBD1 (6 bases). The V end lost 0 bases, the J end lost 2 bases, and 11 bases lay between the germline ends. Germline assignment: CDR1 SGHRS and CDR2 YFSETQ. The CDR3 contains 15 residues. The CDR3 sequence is CASSLGGTLNTEAFF. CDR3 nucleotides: TGCGCCAGCAGCTTGGGGGGGACACTAAACACTGAAGCTTTCTTT.

The CDR3 is CASSLVHSNQPQHF. The DNA for the CDR3 is TGTGCCAGCAGTTTGGTACATAGCAATCAGCCCCAGCATTTT. The J gene is TRBJ1-5, the V gene TRBV27, with D unclear. V lost 3 bases to trimming and J lost 0 bases, with 6 bases between them. CDR1 and CDR2 (germline): MNHEY, SMNVEV (reference sequence). This CDR3 is built from 14 residues.

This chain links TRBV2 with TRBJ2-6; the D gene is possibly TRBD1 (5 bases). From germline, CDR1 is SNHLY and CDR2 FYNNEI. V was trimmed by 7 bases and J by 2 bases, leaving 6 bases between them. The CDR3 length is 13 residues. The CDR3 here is CASKGTGANVLTF. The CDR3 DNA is TGTGCCAGCAAGGGGACTGGGGCCAACGTCCTGACTTTC.

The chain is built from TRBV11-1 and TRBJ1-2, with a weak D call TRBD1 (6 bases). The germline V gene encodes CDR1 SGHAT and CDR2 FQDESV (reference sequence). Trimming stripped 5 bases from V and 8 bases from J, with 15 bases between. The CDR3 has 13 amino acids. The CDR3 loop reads CASSTEQGRGYTF. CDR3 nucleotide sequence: TGTGCCAGCAGCACCGAACAGGGACGCGGCTACACCTTC.

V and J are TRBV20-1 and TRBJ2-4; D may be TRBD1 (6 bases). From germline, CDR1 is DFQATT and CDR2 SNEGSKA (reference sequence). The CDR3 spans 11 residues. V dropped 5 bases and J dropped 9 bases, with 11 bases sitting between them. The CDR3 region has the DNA TGCAGTGCTGGTACAGGGACCATTCAGTACTTC. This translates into CSAGTGTIQYF.

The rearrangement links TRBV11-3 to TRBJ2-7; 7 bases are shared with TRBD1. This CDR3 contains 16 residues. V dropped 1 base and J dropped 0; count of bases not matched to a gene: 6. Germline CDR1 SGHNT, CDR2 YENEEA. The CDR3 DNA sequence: TGTGCCAGCAGCTTAGGCGGACAGGCCGGCTCCTACGAGCAGTACTTC. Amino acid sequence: CASSLGGQAGSYEQYF.

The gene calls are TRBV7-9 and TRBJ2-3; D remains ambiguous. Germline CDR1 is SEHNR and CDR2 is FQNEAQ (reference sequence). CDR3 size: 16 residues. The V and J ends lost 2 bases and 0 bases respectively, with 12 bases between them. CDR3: CASSLFGSRSTDTQYF. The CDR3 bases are TGTGCCAGCAGCTTATTTGGTTCCAGGAGCACAGATACGCAGTATTTT. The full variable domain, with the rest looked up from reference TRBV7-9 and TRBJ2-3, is DTGVSQNPRHKITKRGQNVTFRCDPISEHNRLYWYRQTLGQGPEFLTYFQNEAQLEKSRLLSDRFSAERPKGSFSTLEIQRTEQGDSAMYLCASSLFGSRSTDTQYFGPGTRLTVL.

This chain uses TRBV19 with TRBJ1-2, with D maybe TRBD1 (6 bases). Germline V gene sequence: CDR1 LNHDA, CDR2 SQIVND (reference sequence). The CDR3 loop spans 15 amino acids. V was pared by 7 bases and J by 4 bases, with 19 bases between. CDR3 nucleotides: TGTGCCAGTACCCCAGGGGTGATTGATCCCTATGGCTACACCTTC. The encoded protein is CASTPGVIDPYGYTF.

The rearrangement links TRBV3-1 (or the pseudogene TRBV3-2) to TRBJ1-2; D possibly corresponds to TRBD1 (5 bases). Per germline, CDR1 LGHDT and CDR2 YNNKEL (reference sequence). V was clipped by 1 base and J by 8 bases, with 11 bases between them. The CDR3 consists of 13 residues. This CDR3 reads CASSQAQGHGYTF. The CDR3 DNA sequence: TGTGCCAGCAGCCAAGCCCAGGGCCACGGCTACACCTTC.

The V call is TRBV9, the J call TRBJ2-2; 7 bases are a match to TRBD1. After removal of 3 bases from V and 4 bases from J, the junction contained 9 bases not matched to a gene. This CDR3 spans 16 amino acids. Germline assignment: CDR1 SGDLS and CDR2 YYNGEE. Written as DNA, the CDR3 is TGTGCCAGCAGCGGACAGGGATGGGGCCCCACCGGGGAGCTGTTTTTT. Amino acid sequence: CASSGQGWGPTGELFF. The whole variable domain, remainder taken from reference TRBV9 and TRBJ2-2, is DSGVTQTPKHLITATGQRVTLRCSPRSGDLSVYWYQQSLDQGLQFLIQYYNGEERAKGNILERFSAQQFPDLHSELNLSSLELGDSALYFCASSGQGWGPTGELFFGEGSRLTVL.

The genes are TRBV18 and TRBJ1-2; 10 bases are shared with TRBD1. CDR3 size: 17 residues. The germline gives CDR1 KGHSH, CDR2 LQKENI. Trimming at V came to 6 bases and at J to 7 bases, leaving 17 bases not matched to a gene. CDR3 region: CASSQSLGQGKGRGYTF. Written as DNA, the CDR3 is TGTGCCAGCTCCCAAAGCCTGGGACAGGGGAAAGGACGTGGCTACACCTTC. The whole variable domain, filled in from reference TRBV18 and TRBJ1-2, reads NAGVMQNPRHLVRRRGQEARLRCSPMKGHSHVYWYRQLPEEGLKFMVYLQKENIIDESGMPKERFSAEFPKEGPSILRIQQVVRGDSAAYFCASSQSLGQGKGRGYTFGSGTRLTVV.